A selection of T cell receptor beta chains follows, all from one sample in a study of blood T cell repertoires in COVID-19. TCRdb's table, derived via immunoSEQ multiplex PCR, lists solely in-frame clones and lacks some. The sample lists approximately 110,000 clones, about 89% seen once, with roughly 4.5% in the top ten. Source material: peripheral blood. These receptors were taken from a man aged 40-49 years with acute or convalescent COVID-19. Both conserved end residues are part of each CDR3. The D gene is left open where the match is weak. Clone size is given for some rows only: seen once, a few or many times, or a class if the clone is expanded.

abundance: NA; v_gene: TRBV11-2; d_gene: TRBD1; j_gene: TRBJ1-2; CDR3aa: CASSFRGQGYYGYTF; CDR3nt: TGTGCCAGCAGCTTTCGAGGACAGGGCTACTATGGCTACACCTTC
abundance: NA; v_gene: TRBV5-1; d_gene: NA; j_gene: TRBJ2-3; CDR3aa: CASSLYSSLLTDTQYF; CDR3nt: TGCGCCAGCAGCTTGTATTCCAGTCTCCTCACAGATACGCAGTATTTT
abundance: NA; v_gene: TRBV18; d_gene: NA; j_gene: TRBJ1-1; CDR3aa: CASSPGDTTEAFF; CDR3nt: TGTGCCAGCTCACCCGGGGACACCACTGAAGCTTTCTTT
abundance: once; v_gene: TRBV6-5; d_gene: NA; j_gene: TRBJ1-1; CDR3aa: CASSVTGNTEAFF; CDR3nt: TGTGCCAGCAGCGTAACGGGGAACACTGAAGCTTTCTTT
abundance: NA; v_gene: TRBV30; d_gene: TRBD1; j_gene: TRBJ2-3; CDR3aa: CASSTGQTSTDTQYF; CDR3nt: TGTGCCTCATCGACGGGACAGACTAGCACAGATACGCAGTATTTT
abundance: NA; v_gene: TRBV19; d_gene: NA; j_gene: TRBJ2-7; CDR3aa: CASTSGSEQYF; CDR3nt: NA
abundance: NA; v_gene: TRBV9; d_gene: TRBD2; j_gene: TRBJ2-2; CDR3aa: CASSVELAGVANTGELFF; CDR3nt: TGTGCCAGCAGCGTAGAACTAGCGGGGGTCGCGAACACCGGGGAGCTGTTTTTT
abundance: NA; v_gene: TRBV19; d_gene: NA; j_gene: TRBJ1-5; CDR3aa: CASSMRRNQPQHF; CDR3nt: TGTGCCAGTAGTATGCGGAGGAATCAGCCCCAGCATTTT
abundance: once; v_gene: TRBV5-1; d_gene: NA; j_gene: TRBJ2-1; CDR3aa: CASSSQTSYNEQFF; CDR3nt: TGCGCCAGCAGCTCCCAGACTAGCTACAATGAGCAGTTCTTC
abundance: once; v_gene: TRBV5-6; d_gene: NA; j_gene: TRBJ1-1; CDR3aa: CASSLAGVPEAFF; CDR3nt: TGTGCCAGCAGCTTGGCAGGGGTCCCCGAAGCTTTCTTT
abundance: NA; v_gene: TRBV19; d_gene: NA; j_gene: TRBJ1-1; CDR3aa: CASSMQTAKNTEAFF; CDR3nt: TGTGCCAGTAGTATGCAGACAGCTAAGAACACTGAAGCTTTCTTT
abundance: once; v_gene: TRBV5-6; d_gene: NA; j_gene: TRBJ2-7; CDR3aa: CASSLVGGAPNEQYF; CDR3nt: TGTGCCAGCAGCTTGGTAGGAGGGGCGCCGAACGAGCAGTACTTC
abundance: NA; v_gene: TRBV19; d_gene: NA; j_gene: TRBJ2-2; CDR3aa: CASNRAVRTGELFF; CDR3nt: TGTGCCAGTAACAGGGCGGTTCGCACCGGGGAGCTGTTTTTT
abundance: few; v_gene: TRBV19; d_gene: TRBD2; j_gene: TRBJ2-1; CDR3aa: CASSGVDGTSGRGEQFF; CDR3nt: TGTGCCAGTAGTGGTGTTGATGGTACAAGCGGGAGGGGTGAGCAGTTCTTC
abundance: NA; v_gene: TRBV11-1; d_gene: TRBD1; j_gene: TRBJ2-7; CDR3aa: CASSLGQTQSYEQYF; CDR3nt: TGTGCCAGCAGCTTGGGACAGACTCAATCCTACGAGCAGTACTTC
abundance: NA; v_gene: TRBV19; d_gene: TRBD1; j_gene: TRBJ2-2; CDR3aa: CASSGTGETGELFF; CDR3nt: TGTGCCAGTAGCGGGACAGGGGAAACCGGGGAGCTGTTTTTT
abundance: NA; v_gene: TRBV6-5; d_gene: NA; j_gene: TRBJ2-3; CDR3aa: CASGGSWDTQYF; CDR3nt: TGTGCCAGCGGGGGGAGCTGGGATACGCAGTATTTT
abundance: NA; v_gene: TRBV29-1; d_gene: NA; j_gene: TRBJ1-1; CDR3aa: CSVEVGHLNTEAFF; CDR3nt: TGCAGCGTTGAAGTGGGGCACCTGAACACTGAAGCTTTCTTT
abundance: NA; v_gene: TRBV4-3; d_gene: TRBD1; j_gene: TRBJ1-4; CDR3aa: CASSQQDRGLEKLFF; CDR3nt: TGCGCCAGCAGCCAACAGGACAGGGGGCTTGAAAAACTGTTTTTT
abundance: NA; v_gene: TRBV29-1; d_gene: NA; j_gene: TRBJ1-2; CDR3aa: CSVERRTWGYTF; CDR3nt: TGCAGCGTTGAAAGGAGGACGTGGGGCTACACCTTC
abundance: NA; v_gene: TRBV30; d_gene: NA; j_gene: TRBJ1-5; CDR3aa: CAWSVRGTGRSNQPQHF; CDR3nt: TGTGCCTGGAGTGTACGTGGCACCGGGAGGAGCAATCAGCCCCAGCATTTT
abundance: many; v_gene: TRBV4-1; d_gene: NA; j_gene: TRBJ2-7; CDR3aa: CASSQDLLAYEQYF; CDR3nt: TGCGCCAGCAGCCAAGATTTGCTAGCTTACGAGCAGTACTTC
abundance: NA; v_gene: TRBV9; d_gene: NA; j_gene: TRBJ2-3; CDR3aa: CASSPGGGASTDTQYF; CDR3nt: TGTGCCAGCAGCCCAGGTGGGGGGGCTAGCACAGATACGCAGTATTTT
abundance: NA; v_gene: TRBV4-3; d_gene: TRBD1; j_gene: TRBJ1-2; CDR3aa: CASSQTGGDGYTF; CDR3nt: TGCGCCAGCAGTCAAACAGGGGGGGATGGCTACACCTTC
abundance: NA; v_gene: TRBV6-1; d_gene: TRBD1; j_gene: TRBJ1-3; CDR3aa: CASSEPRDRGFGSGNTIYF; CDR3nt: TGTGCCAGCAGTGAACCCCGGGACAGGGGGTTCGGCTCTGGAAACACCATATATTTT
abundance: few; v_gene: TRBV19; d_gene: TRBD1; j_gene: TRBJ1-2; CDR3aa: CASSSRTGALHGYTF; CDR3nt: TGTGCCAGTAGTTCTAGGACAGGGGCGCTTCATGGCTACACCTTC
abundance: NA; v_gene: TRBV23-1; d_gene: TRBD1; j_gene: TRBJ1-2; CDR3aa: CASSLGQGRKNKGYTF; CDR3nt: TGCGCCAGCAGTCTCGGACAGGGGCGCAAAAATAAAGGCTACACCTTC
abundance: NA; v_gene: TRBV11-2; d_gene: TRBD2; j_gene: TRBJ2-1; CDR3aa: CASSPSGTSGGTGQFF; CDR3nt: TGTGCCAGCAGCCCCTCCGGGACTAGCGGGGGGACCGGTCAGTTCTTC
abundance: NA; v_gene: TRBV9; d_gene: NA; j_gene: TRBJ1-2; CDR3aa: CASSPWGREVDGYTF; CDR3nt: TGTGCCAGCAGCCCGTGGGGCAGGGAAGTAGATGGCTACACCTTC
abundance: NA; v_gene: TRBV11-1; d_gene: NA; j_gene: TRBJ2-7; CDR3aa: CASSLLEGAYEQYF; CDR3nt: TGTGCCAGCAGCCTCCTCGAGGGGGCCTACGAGCAGTACTTC
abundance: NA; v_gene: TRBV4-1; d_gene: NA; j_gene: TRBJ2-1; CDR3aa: CASSQERGGEQFF; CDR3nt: TGCGCCAGCAGCCAAGAGCGGGGCGGAGAGCAGTTCTTC
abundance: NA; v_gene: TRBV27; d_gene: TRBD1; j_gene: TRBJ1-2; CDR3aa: CASRSSGTGSYGYTF; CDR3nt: TGTGCCAGCAGATCCTCCGGGACAGGTTCCTATGGCTACACCTTC
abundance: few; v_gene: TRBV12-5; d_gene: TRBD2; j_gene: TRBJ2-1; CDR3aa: CASGSSPSGRVNEQFF; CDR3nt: TGTGCTAGTGGTTCCTCTCCTAGCGGGAGGGTCAATGAGCAGTTCTTC
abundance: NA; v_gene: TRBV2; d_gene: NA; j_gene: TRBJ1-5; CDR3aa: CASSDVSVVGNQPQHF; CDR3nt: TGTGCCAGCAGTGATGTGTCCGTTGTCGGCAATCAGCCCCAGCATTTT
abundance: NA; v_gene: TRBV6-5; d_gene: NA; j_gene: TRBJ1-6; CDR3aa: CASRPGLGNSPLHF; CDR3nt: TGTGCCAGCAGGCCGGGACTAGGGAATTCACCCCTCCACTTT
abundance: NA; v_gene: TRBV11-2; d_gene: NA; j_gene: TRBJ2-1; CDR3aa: CASSRNLGAAGDEQFF; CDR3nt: TGTGCCAGCAGTAGAAACCTTGGGGCGGCAGGTGATGAGCAGTTCTTC
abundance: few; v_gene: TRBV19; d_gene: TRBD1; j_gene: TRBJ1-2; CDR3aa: CASSPGTGFNYGYTF; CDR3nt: TGTGCCAGTAGTCCTGGGACAGGCTTTAACTATGGCTACACCTTC
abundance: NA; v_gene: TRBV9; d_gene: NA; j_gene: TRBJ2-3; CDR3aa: CASSVAGADTQYF; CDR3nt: TGTGCCAGCAGCGTGGCGGGTGCAGATACGCAGTATTTT
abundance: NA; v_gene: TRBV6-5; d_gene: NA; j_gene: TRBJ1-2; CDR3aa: CASSYHDSGKDGYTF; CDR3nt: TGTGCCAGCAGTTACCACGACTCAGGGAAGGATGGCTACACCTTC
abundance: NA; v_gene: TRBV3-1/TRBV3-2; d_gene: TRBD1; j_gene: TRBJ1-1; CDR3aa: CASSRGQGNTEAFF; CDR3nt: TGTGCCAGCAGCCGAGGACAGGGGAACACTGAAGCTTTCTTT
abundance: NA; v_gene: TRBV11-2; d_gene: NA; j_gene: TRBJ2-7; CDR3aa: CASSLEAASYEQYF; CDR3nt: TGTGCCAGCAGCTTAGAGGCAGCGAGCTACGAGCAGTACTTC
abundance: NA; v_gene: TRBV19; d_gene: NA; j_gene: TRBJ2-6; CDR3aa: CASSIGGRSGSGANVLTF; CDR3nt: TGTGCCAGTAGTATTGGTGGCAGGTCAGGTTCTGGGGCCAACGTCCTGACTTTC
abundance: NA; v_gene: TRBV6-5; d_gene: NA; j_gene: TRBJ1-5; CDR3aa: CASRLRGSNQPQHF; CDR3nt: TGTGCCAGTCGTCTCAGGGGCTCCAATCAGCCCCAGCATTTT
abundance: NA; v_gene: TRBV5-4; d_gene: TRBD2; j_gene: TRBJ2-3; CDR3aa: CASSTPGLAGRGTDTQYF; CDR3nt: TGTGCCAGCAGCACGCCGGGACTAGCGGGGAGGGGCACAGATACGCAGTATTTT
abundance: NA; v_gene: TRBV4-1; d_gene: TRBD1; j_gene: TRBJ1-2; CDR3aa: CASSLLGQGRNYGYTF; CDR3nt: TGCGCCAGCAGCTTACTTGGACAGGGAAGAAACTATGGCTACACCTTC
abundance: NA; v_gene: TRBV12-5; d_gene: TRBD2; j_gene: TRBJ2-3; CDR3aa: CASGLVLLAASTDTQYF; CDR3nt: TGTGCTAGTGGTTTGGTACTACTAGCGGCTAGCACAGATACGCAGTATTTT
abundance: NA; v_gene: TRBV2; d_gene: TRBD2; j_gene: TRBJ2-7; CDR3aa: CASTSGDVGYEQYF; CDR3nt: TGTGCCAGCACCAGCGGGGATGTCGGGTACGAGCAGTACTTC
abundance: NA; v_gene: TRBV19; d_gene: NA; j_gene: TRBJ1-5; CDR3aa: CASSPSKRSNQPQHF; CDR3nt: TGTGCCAGTAGTCCCTCAAAGAGGAGCAATCAGCCCCAGCATTTT
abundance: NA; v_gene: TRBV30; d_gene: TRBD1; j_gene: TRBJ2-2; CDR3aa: CAWSKATGANTGELFF; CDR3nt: TGTGCCTGGAGTAAGGCCACAGGGGCTAACACCGGGGAGCTGTTTTTT
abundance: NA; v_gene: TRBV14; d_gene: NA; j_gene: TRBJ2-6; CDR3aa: CASSPISRAAGANVLTF; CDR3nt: TGTGCCAGCAGCCCGATATCGAGGGCAGCTGGGGCCAACGTCCTGACTTTC
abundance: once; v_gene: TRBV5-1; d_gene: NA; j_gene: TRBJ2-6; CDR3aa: CASSLGGGANVLTF; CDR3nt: TGCGCCAGCAGCTTGGGCGGCGGGGCCAACGTCCTGACTTTC
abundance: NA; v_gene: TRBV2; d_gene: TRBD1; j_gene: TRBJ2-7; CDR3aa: CASSNPGTGFNEQYF; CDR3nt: TGTGCCAGCAGCAACCCCGGGACAGGGTTCAACGAGCAGTACTTC
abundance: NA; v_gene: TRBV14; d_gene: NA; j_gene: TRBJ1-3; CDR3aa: CASSQWESGNTIYF; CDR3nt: TGTGCCAGCAGCCAATGGGAGTCTGGAAACACCATATATTTT
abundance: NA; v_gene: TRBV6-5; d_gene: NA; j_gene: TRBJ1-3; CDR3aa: CARDSSSGNTIYF; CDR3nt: TGTGCCAGGGACTCTAGCTCTGGAAACACCATATATTTT